The 17 T cell receptor beta chains presented below share a single source sample, sequenced in a study of T cells in tuberculosis (dated 2018 in TCRdb). PBMC were thawed, rested overnight, stained with GMM-loaded CD1B tetramer, a Live/Dead dye and anti-CD3, and then sorted on a FACS Aria II. CD1B tetramers were loaded with C32 glucose monomycolate purified from Rhodococcus equi. The protocol used for the library was the immunoSEQ multiplex PCR assay. TCRdb provides this immuneACCESS table in a form limited to in-frame rearrangements. Some clones are lacking; in checked studies, under half of them reflect an unresolved V gene, and why the rest are absent is not known. The sample table holds 88,000 or so clones, of which just over 90% were seen once. The ten largest clones represent around 2% of the sample. Sequences were obtained from CD1b-GMM tetramer-negative cells sorted from PBMCs. The sample's cell subset or site label is to be understood as: T cells not binding CD1B-GMM tetramer, sorted from same donor. The receptors derive from an adult woman with latent tuberculosis.

This rearrangement joins TRBV27 to TRBJ2-3; 9 bases agree with TRBD1. Germline values: CDR1 MNHEY, CDR2 SMNVEV (reference sequence). The CDR3 loop spans 14 amino acids. V was pared by 6 bases and J by 1 base, with 2 bases of the junction left unmatched. The CDR3 reads CASRRDRGTDTQYF. The CDR3 DNA reads as TGTGCCAGCAGACGGGACAGGGGCACAGATACGCAGTATTTT.

The chain employs TRBV27 and TRBJ2-1, with 10 nucleotides matching TRBD2. Trimming took 0 bases from V and 7 from J; bases not matched to a gene: 6. CDR3 length: 16 amino acids. The V gene's germline CDR1 is MNHEY and CDR2 SMNVEV (reference sequence). The CDR3 bases are TGTGCCAGCAGTTTATCCGGTAGCGGGGGGAGTAATGAGCAGTTCTTC. This sequence encodes CASSLSGSGGSNEQFF.

This clone was recorded only once. The chain carries TRBV25-1 and TRBJ2-7; 9 bases are a match to TRBD1. The V and J ends lost 3 bases and 2 bases, in that order; junction bases with no gene match: 5. The CDR3 spans 15 residues. Germline V CDR1 and CDR2: MGHDK, SYGVNS. This CDR3 is CASSDSRDRAYEQYF. The CDR3 region has the DNA TGTGCCAGCAGTGACTCCCGGGACAGGGCCTACGAGCAGTACTTC.

This chain joins TRBV27 and TRBJ2-2, with D possibly matching TRBD2 (6 bases). Germline assignment: CDR1 MNHEY and CDR2 SMNVEV (reference sequence). The CDR3 consists of 16 residues. V was shortened by 5 bases and J by 0 bases, with 13 bases between the two germline ends. The CDR3 nucleotides read TGTGCCAGCAGTCCGGATGGAGGGACGAACACCGGGGAGCTGTTTTTT. Its translation: CASSPDGGTNTGELFF.

The V gene is TRBV30, the J gene TRBJ1-6; D unclear. Per germline, CDR1 GTSNPN and CDR2 SVGIG (reference sequence). This CDR3 region has 13 residues. V lost 4 bases to trimming and J lost 7 bases, with 11 bases between them. CDR3 in amino acids: CAWNRGANSPLHF. For the CDR3, the DNA is TGTGCCTGGAATCGCGGTGCGAATTCACCCCTCCACTTT.

The chain joins TRBV28 to TRBJ1-2, with D possibly being TRBD1 (6 bases). CDR3 size: 13 residues. Per the germline V gene, CDR1 is MDHEN and CDR2 is SYDVKM. V lost 2 bases and J 4 bases, leaving 8 bases between the germline ends. CDR3 amino acids: CASSLVQGYGYTF. The CDR3 DNA sequence: TGTGCCAGCAGTTTAGTACAGGGCTATGGCTACACCTTC.

This sequence joins TRBV4-2 and TRBJ2-3, with 8 bases identical to TRBD2. CDR1 LGHNA and CDR2 YNFKEQ come from the germline V gene. J lost 2 bases, V lost 0 bases, and 7 bases had no gene match. The CDR3 is 17 amino acids. The CDR3, as DNA: TGTGCCAGCAGCCAAGAGGGTGGCGGGGGGCCCACAGATACGCAGTATTTT. This gives the protein CASSQEGGGGPTDTQYF.

The V gene is TRBV10-3, the J gene TRBJ2-2; 8 nucleotides align to TRBD2. V dropped 10 bases and J dropped 4; count of bases not matched to a gene: 14. The length of the CDR3 is 16 residues. Germline-derived CDR1 and CDR2 are ENHRY and SYGVKD. CDR3 DNA sequence: TGTGCCAGCTTCCCCCATAGCGGGGCGGGCACCGGGGAGCTGTTTTTT. It specifies CASFPHSGAGTGELFF.

This clone was detected once. The rearrangement uses TRBV7-2 and TRBJ2-7, with D possibly TRBD2 on 6 matching bases. V was cut by 3 bases and J by 6 bases, with 15 bases left in between. Germline CDR1 and CDR2: SGHTA and FQGNSA. This CDR3 has 14 amino acids. CDR3 protein: CASSLGLQHSEQYV. DNA of the CDR3: TGTGCCAGCAGCTTGGGACTTCAACACTCCGAGCAGTACGTC.

The V and J genes are TRBV5-1 and TRBJ1-1, with D perhaps TRBD1 (5 bases). V was cut by 4 bases and J by 0 bases, with 16 bases left in between. Germline loops: CDR1 SGHRS, CDR2 YFSETQ. The CDR3 extends over 16 amino acids. The CDR3 DNA reads TGCGCCAGCAGCCCACCCCAGCGGGGGATGAACACTGAAGCTTTCTTT. Translation gives CASSPPQRGMNTEAFF.

The CDR3 nucleotides read TGTGCCAGCTTCCAGGGGATAAGGACTGAAGCTTTCTTT. Translation: CASFQGIRTEAFF. The rearrangement joins TRBV6-6 to TRBJ1-1; possible D gene TRBD1, 6 bases. CDR1 is MNHNY, CDR2 SVGAGI, per germline (reference sequence). This CDR3 has 13 amino acids. Trimming took 8 bases from V and 5 from J, leaving 15 bases between them.

The rearrangement joins TRBV21-1 to TRBJ2-7; the table's D call, TRBD1, has no DNA check behind it. TRBV21-1 is a pseudogene segment. This CDR3 spans 15 amino acids. The CDR3, as DNA: TGTGCCAGCAGCAAGCCCAGGATTTACTCCTACGAGCAGTACGTC. It is translated as CASSKPRIYSYEQYV.

The chain has TRBV6-1 and TRBJ2-1; 13 bases are a match to TRBD2. CDR1 is MNHNS, CDR2 SASEGT, per germline. The CDR3 is 16 residues long. Trimming removed 4 bases from V and 2 bases from J; junction bases left unmatched: 2. The CDR3 region has the DNA TGTGCCAGCAGTGGGACTAGCGGGGGCCCCTACAATGAGCAGTTCTTC. Translating it yields CASSGTSGGPYNEQFF.

The rearrangement links TRBV28 to TRBJ1-5; D call uncertain. Germline assignment: CDR1 MDHEN and CDR2 SYDVKM. V was clipped by 3 bases and J by 0 bases, with 3 bases between them. The CDR3 is made up of 13 amino acids. The CDR3 region has the DNA TGTGCCAGCAGTTTTCTTAGCAATCAGCCCCAGCATTTT. Its protein product is CASSFLSNQPQHF.

The chain links TRBV6-1 to TRBJ2-7, with 8 bases matching TRBD1. Germline V gene data show CDR1 as MNHNS and CDR2 as SASEGT. The CDR3 runs to 13 residues. Losses at the gene ends were 9 bases for V and 5 bases for J; bases not matched to a gene: 9. The CDR3 nucleotides are TGTGCCAGGGGGGACAGGAGATTGGACGAGCAGTACGTC. Translating gives CARGDRRLDEQYV.

The chain employs TRBV27 and TRBJ1-4; no clear D. CDR1 is MNHEY, CDR2 SMNVEV, per germline (reference sequence). The CDR3 contains 13 residues. The germline V and J ends were trimmed by 6 bases and 5 bases, with 10 bases remaining between them. The CDR3 nucleotides read TGTGCCAGCAGAGGCCGGAGGAATGAAAAACTGTTTTTT. It yields the protein CASRGRRNEKLFF.

This clone was counted once. The chain has TRBV28 and TRBJ1-2; no reliable D call. The germline CDR1 and CDR2 sequences are MDHEN and SYDVKM. Trimming removed 8 bases at V and 6 bases at J, with 7 bases between. This CDR3 comprises 10 residues. In DNA, the CDR3 is TGTGCCAGCCGAGATAATGGCTACACCTTC. Translated: CASRDNGYTF.